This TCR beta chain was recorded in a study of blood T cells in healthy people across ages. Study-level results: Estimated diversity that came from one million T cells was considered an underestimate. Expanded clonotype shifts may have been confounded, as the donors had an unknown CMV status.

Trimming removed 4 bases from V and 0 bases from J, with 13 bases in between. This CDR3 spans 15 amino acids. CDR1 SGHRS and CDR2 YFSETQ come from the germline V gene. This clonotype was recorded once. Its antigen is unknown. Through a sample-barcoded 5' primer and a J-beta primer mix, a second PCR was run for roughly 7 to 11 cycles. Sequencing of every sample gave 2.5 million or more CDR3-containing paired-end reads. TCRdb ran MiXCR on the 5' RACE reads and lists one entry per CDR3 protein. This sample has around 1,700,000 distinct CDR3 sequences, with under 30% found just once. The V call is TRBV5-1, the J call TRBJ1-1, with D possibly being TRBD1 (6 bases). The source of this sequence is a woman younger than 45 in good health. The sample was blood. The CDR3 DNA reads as TGCGCCAGCAGCCCGGACAGCCTCATGAACACTGAAGCTTTCTTT. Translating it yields CASSPDSLMNTEAFF.